This TCR beta chain is from a study of T cell responses to AZD1222 COVID-19 vaccine. Assay used: immunoSEQ multiplex PCR; TCRdb lists only in-frame clones, some missing. Of just under 150,000 clones in the sample, roughly 84% were seen once. Concerning this clone itself: As yet, its antigen is unknown.

Study findings and constraints: Unmutated variant regions are reportedly the target of nearly half of TCRs that are spike-specific. Spike-spanning, vaccine-associated CD4 TCRs were dominant at 160-218 and 743-854. Females made up more of the donors, who were largely white British, and clonal diversity may have come out too low.

V lost 4 bases to trimming and J lost 5 bases, with 15 bases between them. Germline V gene data show CDR1 as SGHNT and CDR2 as YYREEE (reference sequence). This CDR3 has 14 amino acids. Investigators merged groups given second doses at roughly 4 or roughly 12 weeks. The chain links TRBV5-4 to TRBJ1-2, with D hard to call. The TCR comes from an adult who received the AZD1222 COVID-19 vaccine. Sequences were derived from peripheral blood, sampled 28 days after the second AZD1222 dose. This CDR3 reads CASSVGLKDYGYTF. DNA of the CDR3: TGTGCCAGCAGCGTTGGACTTAAAGATTATGGCTACACCTTC.